A single sample gave rise to the 6 T cell receptor beta chains below, sequenced in a study of cytomegalovirus exposure and HLA in healthy donors (dated by TCRdb to 2015 to 2018). Library generation was performed with the immunoSEQ multiplex PCR assay. Here the immuneACCESS table is served through TCRdb, limited to in-frame sequences with V and J called. Missing clones are a known gap in these copies; in checked studies unresolved V genes cover under half, and the rest lacks a known reason. Counted in this sample were 82,000 or so clones; 85% to 95% of them appeared once. Approximately 0.7% of the sample rests with the top ten. Sequences were obtained from PBMCs. All receptors derive from a man aged 18 to 29 in good health and CMV-seronegative.

The count of this clone is one. V is TRBV19 and J is TRBJ1-5, with 7 positions matching TRBD1. Trimming at V came to 6 bases and at J to 0 bases, leaving 5 bases not matched to a gene. This CDR3 has 15 amino acids. Germline-derived CDR1 and CDR2 are LNHDA and SQIVND (reference sequence). DNA for the CDR3: TGTGCCAGTAGCCGGGGGACAGCTAGCAATCAGCCCCAGCATTTT. Translated, it gives CASSRGTASNQPQHF.

This sequence joins TRBV27 and TRBJ1-5, with D unresolved. V shed 2 bases and J shed 9 bases, with 11 bases lying between them. The germline V gene encodes CDR1 MNHEY and CDR2 SMNVEV (reference sequence). The CDR3 spans 13 residues. This chain's CDR3 is CASSLHGEGPQHF. The CDR3 DNA is TGTGCCAGCAGTTTACATGGCGAGGGGCCCCAGCATTTT.

The chain combines TRBV11-2 with TRBJ2-7, with 11 bases fitting TRBD2. Per the germline V gene, CDR1 is SGHAT and CDR2 is FQNNGV. V shed 1 base, J shed 12 bases, and the junction held 11 bases outside the gene matches. The CDR3 loop spans 15 amino acids. This CDR3 is CASSLVLAGGPTRYF. CDR3 coding DNA: TGTGCCAGCAGCTTAGTTCTAGCGGGGGGCCCCACGAGGTACTTC.

The chain combines TRBV7-2 with TRBJ2-7; perhaps TRBD2 as D (6 bases). Trimming took 0 bases from V and 6 from J, leaving 12 bases between them. CDR1 is SGHTA and CDR2 is FQGNSA in the germline V gene. The CDR3 loop spans 14 amino acids. Here the CDR3 reads CASSLAHGGGEQYF. The CDR3 DNA follows: TGTGCCAGCAGCTTAGCACATGGGGGAGGCGAGCAGTACTTC.

The genes are TRBV14 and TRBJ2-7, with TRBD2 matching over 8 bases. With 5 bases clipped from V and 2 bases from J, the junction kept 5 bases outside the gene matches. Germline CDR1 SGHDN, CDR2 FVKESK. The CDR3 has 14 amino acids. DNA for the CDR3: TGTGCCAGCAGCGTGACTAGCGAAGCCTACGAGCAGTACTTC. Protein: CASSVTSEAYEQYF. Full variable domain (outside the CDR3, taken from reference TRBV14 and TRBJ2-7): EAGVTQFPSHSVIEKGQTVTLRCDPISGHDNLYWYRRVMGKEIKFLLHFVKESKQDESGMPNNRFLAERTGGTYSTLKVQPAELEDSGVYFCASSVTSEAYEQYFGPGTRLTVT.

Here the CDR3 DNA reads TGTGCCTGGAGTTCCGACAGGGGGGACTATGGCTACACCTTC. Protein: CAWSSDRGDYGYTF. The V gene is TRBV30, the J gene TRBJ1-2, with 9 bases aligning to TRBD1. The CDR3 contains 14 residues. The germline gives CDR1 GTSNPN, CDR2 SVGIG (reference sequence). V shed 2 bases and J 3 bases; nucleotides not matched to a gene: 4. The full variable domain, its missing parts supplied by reference TRBV30 and TRBJ1-2, is SQTIHQWPATLVQPVGSPLSLECTVEGTSNPNLYWYRQAAGRGLQLLFYSVGIGQISSEVPQNLSASRPQDRQFILSSKKLLLSDSGFYLCAWSSDRGDYGYTFGSGTRLTVV.